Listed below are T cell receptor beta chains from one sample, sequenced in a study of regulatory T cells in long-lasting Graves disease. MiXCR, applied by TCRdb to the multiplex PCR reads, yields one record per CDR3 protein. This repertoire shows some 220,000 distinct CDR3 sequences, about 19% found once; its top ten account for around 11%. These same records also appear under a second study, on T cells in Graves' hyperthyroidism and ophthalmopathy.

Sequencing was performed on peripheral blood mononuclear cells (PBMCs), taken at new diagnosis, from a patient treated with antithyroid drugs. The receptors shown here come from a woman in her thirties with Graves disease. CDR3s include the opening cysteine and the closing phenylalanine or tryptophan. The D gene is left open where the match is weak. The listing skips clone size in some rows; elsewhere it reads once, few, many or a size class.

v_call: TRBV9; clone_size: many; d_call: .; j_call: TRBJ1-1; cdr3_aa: CASSQIGGTEAFF; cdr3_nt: TGTGCCAGCAGCCAGATTGGGGGGACTGAAGCTTTCTTT
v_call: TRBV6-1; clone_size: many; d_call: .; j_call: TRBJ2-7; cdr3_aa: CASTRGRAYEQYF; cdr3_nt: TGTGCCAGCACCCGAGGACGGGCCTACGAGCAGTACTTC
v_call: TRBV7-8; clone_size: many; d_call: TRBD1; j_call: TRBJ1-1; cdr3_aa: CASSLGTGVDTEAFF; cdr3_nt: TGTGCCAGCAGCCTAGGTACAGGGGTCGACACTGAAGCTTTCTTT
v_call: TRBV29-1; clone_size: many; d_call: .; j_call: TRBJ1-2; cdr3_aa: CSVAEQGHYGYTF; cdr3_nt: TGCAGCGTTGCAGAGCAGGGGCACTATGGCTACACCTTC
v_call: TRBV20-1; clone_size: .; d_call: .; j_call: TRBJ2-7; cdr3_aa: CSAREPDSRYEQYF; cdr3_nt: TGCAGTGCTAGAGAGCCCGACAGCCGTTACGAGCAGTACTTC
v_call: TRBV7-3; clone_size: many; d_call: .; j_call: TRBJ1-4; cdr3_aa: CASTSRRCRFFNEKLFF; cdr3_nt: TGTGCCAGCACCTCCCGACGGTGCCGCTTTTTTAATGAAAAACTGTTTTTT
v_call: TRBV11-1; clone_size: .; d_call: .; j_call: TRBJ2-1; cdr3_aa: CASSTQGDYNEQFF; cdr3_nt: TGTGCCAGCAGCACCCAGGGAGACTACAATGAGCAGTTCTTC
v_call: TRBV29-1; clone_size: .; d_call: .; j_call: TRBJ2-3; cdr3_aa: CSVEGLDTQYF; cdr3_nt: TGCAGCGTTGAAGGACTAGATACGCAGTATTTT
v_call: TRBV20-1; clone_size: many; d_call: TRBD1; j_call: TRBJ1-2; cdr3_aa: CSAREDRGSHGYTF; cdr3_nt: TGCAGTGCTAGAGAGGACAGGGGTTCCCATGGCTACACCTTC
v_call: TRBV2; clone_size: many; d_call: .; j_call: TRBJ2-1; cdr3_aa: CASSEAGSWDEQFF; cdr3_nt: TGTGCCAGCAGTGAAGCGGGGAGCTGGGATGAGCAGTTCTTC
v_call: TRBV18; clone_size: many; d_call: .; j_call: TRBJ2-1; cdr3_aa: CASSPSGRGVDEQFF; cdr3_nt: TGTGCCAGCTCACCGAGTGGCCGGGGAGTTGATGAGCAGTTCTTC
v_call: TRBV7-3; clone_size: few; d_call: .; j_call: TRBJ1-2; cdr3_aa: CASSAPGGGGYTF; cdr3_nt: TGTGCCAGCAGCGCCCCGGGGGGGGGCGGCTACACCTTC
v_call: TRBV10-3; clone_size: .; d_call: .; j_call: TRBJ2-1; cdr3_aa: CAISEAGHGGTYNEQFF; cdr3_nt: TGTGCCATCAGTGAGGCGGGACACGGGGGCACCTACAATGAGCAGTTCTTC
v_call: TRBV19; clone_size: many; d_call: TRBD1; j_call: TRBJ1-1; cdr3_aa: CASTITGVATEAFF; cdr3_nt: TGTGCCAGTACAATAACAGGGGTGGCAACTGAAGCTTTCTTT
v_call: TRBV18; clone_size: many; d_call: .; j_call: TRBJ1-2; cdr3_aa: CASSLTDIGTGYTF; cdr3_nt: TGTGCCAGCTCACTTACCGACATAGGGACTGGCTACACCTTC
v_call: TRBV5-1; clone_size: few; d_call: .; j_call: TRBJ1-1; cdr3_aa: CASSLADGEAFF; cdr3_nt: TGCGCCAGCAGCTTGGCAGACGGCGAAGCTTTCTTT
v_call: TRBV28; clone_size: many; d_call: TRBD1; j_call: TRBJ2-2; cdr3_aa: CASRRRGTGNTGELFF; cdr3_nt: TGTGCCAGCAGAAGGCGAGGGACAGGGAACACCGGGGAGCTGTTTTTT
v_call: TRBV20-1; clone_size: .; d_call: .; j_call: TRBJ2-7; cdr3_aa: CSAPLTGTEQYF; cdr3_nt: TGCAGTGCCCCCCTGACAGGAACCGAGCAGTACTTC
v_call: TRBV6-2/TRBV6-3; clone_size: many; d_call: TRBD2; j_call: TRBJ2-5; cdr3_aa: CASSEGPAGGQETQYF; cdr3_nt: TGTGCCAGCAGTGAAGGGCCAGCGGGGGGGCAAGAGACCCAGTACTTC
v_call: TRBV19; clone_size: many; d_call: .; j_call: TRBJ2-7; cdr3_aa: CASREGFEQYF; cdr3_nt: TGTGCCAGTAGAGAGGGTTTCGAGCAGTACTTC
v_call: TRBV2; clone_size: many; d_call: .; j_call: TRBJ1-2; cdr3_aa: CASTGTVNYGYTF; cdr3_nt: TGTGCCAGCACTGGGACGGTGAACTATGGCTACACCTTC
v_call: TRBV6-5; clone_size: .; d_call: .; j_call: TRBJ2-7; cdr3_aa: CASIYSGWSYEQYF; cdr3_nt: TGTGCCAGCATTTATAGCGGATGGTCCTACGAGCAGTACTTC
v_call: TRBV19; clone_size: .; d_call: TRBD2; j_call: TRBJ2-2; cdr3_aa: CASRTSGGFTGELFF; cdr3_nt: TGTGCCAGCCGGACTAGCGGGGGGTTCACCGGGGAGCTGTTTTTT
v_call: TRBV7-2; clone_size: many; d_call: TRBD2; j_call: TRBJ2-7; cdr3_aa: CASSDAWLAGEVGEQYF; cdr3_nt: TGTGCCAGCAGCGACGCGTGGTTAGCGGGGGAAGTAGGCGAGCAGTACTTC
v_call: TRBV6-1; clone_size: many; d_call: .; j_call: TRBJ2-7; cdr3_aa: CASSGFRTYSYEQYF; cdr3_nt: TGTGCCAGCAGTGGGTTCCGGACATACTCCTACGAGCAGTACTTC
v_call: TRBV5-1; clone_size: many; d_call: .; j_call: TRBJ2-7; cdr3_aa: CASSLDSYSYEQYF; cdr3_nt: TGCGCCAGCAGCTTGGATTCCTATTCATACGAGCAGTACTTC
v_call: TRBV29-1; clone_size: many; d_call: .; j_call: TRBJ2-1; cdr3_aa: CSVGEETKIYNEQFF; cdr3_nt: TGCAGCGTTGGAGAGGAGACCAAAATTTACAATGAGCAGTTCTTC
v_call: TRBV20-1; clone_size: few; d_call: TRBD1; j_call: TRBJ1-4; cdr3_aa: CSARDSGTGTTNEKLFF; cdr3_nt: TGCAGTGCTAGAGATTCCGGGACAGGGACAACTAATGAAAAACTGTTTTTT
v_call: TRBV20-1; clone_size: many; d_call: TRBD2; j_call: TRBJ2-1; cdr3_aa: CSARDLSSASGNNEQFF; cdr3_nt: TGCAGTGCTAGAGATTTGTCTTCCGCTAGCGGGAACAATGAGCAGTTCTTC
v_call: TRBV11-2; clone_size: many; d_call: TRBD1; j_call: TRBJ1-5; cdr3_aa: CASSLLGQGDQPQHF; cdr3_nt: TGTGCCAGCAGCTTACTCGGACAGGGTGATCAGCCCCAGCATTTT
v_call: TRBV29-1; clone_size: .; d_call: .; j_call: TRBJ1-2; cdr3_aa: CSVDKGQYGYTF; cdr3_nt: TGCAGCGTAGACAAGGGGCAATATGGCTACACCTTC
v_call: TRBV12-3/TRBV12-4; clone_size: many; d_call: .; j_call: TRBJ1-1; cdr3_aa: CASSGQWVGTEAFF; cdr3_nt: TGTGCCAGCAGTGGACAGTGGGTAGGCACTGAAGCTTTCTTT
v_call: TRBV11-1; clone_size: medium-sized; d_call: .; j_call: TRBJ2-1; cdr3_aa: CASSPGRNEQFF; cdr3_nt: TGTGCCAGCAGCCCAGGGAGGAATGAGCAGTTCTTC
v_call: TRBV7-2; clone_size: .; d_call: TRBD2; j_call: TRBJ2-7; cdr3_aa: CASSLGLALFYEQYF; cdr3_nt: TGTGCCAGCAGCTTGGGACTAGCGCTATTCTACGAGCAGTACTTC
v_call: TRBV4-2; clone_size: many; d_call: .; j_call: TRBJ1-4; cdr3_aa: CASNQGPGEKLFF; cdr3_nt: TGTGCCAGCAATCAAGGTCCTGGGGAAAAACTGTTTTTT
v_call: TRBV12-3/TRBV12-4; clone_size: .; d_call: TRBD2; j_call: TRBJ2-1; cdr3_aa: CASSLRGSGYEQFF; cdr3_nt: TGTGCCAGCAGTTTACGCGGGAGCGGGTATGAGCAGTTCTTC
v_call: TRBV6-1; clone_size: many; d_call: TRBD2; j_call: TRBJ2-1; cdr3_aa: CASSILAGGYNEQFF; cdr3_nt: TGTGCCAGCAGTATCTTAGCGGGGGGCTACAATGAGCAGTTCTTC
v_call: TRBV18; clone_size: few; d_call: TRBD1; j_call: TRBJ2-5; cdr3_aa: CASSPTGGDGETQYF; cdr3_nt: TGTGCCAGCTCACCGACAGGGGGTGACGGGGAGACCCAGTACTTC
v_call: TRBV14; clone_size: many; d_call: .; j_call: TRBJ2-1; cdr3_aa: CASSQAREGQAIYNEQFF; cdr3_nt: TGTGCCAGCAGCCAAGCCAGGGAGGGACAGGCAATTTACAATGAGCAGTTCTTC
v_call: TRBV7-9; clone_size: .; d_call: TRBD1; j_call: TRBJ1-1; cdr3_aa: CASSPTGAGSTEAFF; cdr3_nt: TGTGCCAGCAGCCCGACAGGGGCGGGGTCCACTGAAGCTTTCTTT
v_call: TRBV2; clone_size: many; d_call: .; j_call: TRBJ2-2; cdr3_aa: CASSRTRSELFF; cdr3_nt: TGTGCCAGCAGCCGGACACGGAGTGAGCTGTTTTTT
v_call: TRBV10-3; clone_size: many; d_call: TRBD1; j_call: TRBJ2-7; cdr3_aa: CAISERQGSSSHEQYF; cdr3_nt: TGTGCCATCAGTGAAAGACAGGGGTCCAGCTCCCACGAGCAGTACTTC
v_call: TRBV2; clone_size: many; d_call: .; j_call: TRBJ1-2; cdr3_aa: CATPLRGDGYTF; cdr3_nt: TGTGCCACCCCCCTGCGAGGGGATGGCTACACCTTC
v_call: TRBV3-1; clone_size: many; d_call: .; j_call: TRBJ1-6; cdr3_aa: CASSQVAGNSPLHF; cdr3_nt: TGTGCCAGCAGCCAAGTGGCAGGCAATTCACCCCTCCACTTT
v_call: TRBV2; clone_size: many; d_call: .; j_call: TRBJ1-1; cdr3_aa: CASSEVIREFEAFF; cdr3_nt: TGTGCCAGCAGTGAAGTCATCAGGGAGTTTGAAGCTTTCTTT
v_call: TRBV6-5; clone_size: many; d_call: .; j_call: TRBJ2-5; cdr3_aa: CASSYRDSDPETQYF; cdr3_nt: TGTGCCAGCAGTTACCGGGACTCGGACCCGGAGACCCAGTACTTC
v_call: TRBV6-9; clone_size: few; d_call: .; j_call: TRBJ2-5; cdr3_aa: CASSYIVSGQETKYF; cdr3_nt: TGTGCCAGCAGTTACATAGTTAGCGGCCAAGAGACCAAGTACTTC
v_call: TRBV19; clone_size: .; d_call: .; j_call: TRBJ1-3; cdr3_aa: CASRREGLGGFSGNTIYF; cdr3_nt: TGTGCCAGCCGGCGGGAGGGCCTGGGGGGTTTCTCTGGAAACACCATATATTTT
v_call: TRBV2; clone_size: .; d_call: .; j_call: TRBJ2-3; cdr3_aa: CASNLDTQYF; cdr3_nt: TGTGCCAGTAATTTAGATACGCAGTATTTT